This T cell receptor (beta chain) was recorded in a study of CD4 T cells in relation to SARS-CoV-2 and coronaviruses. Whole-study context: TCR beta CDR3s were sequenced after roughly ten-day antigen culture of PBMCs. Study findings and constraints: The assay detects memory recall responses, not culture-primed primary responses.

As to this clone: As yet, its antigen is unknown.

Survey-level TCR-beta sequencing used DNA from CEF-cultured naive and memory CD4+ T cells. Clones were read by immunoSEQ multiplex PCR, and TCRdb kept only the in-frame ones, dropping some. This table holds roughly 45,000 clones, roughly four fifths found once. This CDR3 has 16 amino acids. Trimming removed 3 bases from V and 4 bases from J; junction bases left unmatched: 5. Germline V lookup: CDR1 ENHRY, CDR2 SYGVKD. The chain uses TRBV10-3 and TRBJ2-1; 11 positions match TRBD2. This TCR was sampled from an adult with COVID-19. The sequenced sample was naive CD4+ T cells from PBMCs, cultured in vitro. Subset described: naive CD4+ T cells isolated by negative enrichment. CDR3 protein: CAISDPGLADYNEQFF. The CDR3 DNA reads as TGTGCCATCAGTGACCCGGGACTAGCGGATTACAATGAGCAGTTCTTC.